The entry that follows covers one TCR beta chain sequence. Its antigen is not known. This sample stems from a study of PD-L1 blockade in urothelial cancer. About the research overall: Bladder-origin urothelial cancer in males covered about 90% of the roughly 30 patients. Blood analyses occurred 3 weeks (second dose) and 6 weeks post treatment start.

The V gene's germline CDR1 is LNHDA and CDR2 SQIVND (reference sequence). The CDR3 has 15 residues. J was trimmed by 1 base and V by 6 bases; bases with no gene match: 5. Broader study findings: Pretreatment clonality of the blood TCR repertoire below the median was predictive of superior survival.

Patients each gave 1 to 8 samples, pretreatment and on-treatment. Assay: immunoSEQ multiplex PCR; the TCRdb copy retains only in-frame clones and omits some. The sample carries some 76,000 clones, approximately 88% recorded once. This clonotype was sampled from a man in his fifties or sixties with urothelial cancer. Sequenced here: PBMCs, sampled around atezolizumab (anti-PD-L1) treatment. The chain carries TRBV19 and TRBJ2-2; TRBD1 aligns across 7 bases. CDR3 region: CASRPGTVNTGELFF. The CDR3 nucleotides are TGTGCCAGTAGGCCCGGGACAGTGAACACCGGGGAGCTGTTTTTT.